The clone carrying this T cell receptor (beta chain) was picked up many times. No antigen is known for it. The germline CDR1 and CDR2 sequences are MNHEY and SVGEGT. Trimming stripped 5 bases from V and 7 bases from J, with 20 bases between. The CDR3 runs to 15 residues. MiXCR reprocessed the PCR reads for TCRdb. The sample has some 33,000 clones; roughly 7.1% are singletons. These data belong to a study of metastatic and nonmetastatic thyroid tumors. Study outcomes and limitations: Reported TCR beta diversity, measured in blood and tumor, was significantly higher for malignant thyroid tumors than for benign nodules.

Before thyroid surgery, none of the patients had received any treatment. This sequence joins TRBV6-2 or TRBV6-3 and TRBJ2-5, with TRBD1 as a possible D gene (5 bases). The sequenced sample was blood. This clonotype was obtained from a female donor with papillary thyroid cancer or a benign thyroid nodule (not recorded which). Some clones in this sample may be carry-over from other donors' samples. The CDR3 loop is CASSAGYTVRGTQYF. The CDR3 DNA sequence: TGTGCCAGCAGTGCAGGTTACACGGTTAGGGGGACCCAGTACTTC.